This TCR beta chain came from a study of blood T cell repertoires in COVID-19. Study at large: Specimens from acute and convalescent COVID-19 originated in the United States, Italy and Spain. Sample material is recorded as cDNA or gDNA derived from T cells, B-cell-depleted T cells, or PBMCs.

From germline, CDR1 is MDHEN and CDR2 SYDVKM. Trimming pared 6 bases from V and 3 bases from J, leaving 12 bases between. The CDR3 spans 14 residues. Profiled with immunoSEQ multiplex PCR; TCRdb holds only in-frame clones, not every one. The sample lists some 280,000 clones, around 86% occurring once. The rearrangement links TRBV28 to TRBJ1-3, with unresolved D. The sample consisted of peripheral blood. The receptor was isolated from a woman aged 40 to 50 who had recovered from COVID-19. CDR3 coding DNA: TGTGCCAGCAGCACCAACGGTTTTGGAAACACCATATATTTT. Protein product: CASSTNGFGNTIYF. The full variable domain, completed using reference TRBV28 and TRBJ1-3, is DVKVTQSSRYLVKRTGEKVFLECVQDMDHENMFWYRQDPGLGLRLIYFSYDVKMKEKGDIPEGYSVSREKKERFSLILESASTNQTSMYLCASSTNGFGNTIYFGEGSWLTVV.